The present T cell receptor beta chain was sequenced within a study of OX40 agonist ivuxolimab in advanced cancers. About the study: The mean age was approximately 60 years, ranging from about 23 to 79, with around four fifths of participants male. Previous treatment with anti-PD-1, anti-PD-L1 or anti-CTLA-4 therapy was allowed; 40% had received some.

TCRdb's copy holds only in-frame clones and misses some; the assay was immunoSEQ multiplex PCR. The repertoire holds approximately 35,000 clones, with approximately 80% as singletons. This clone was detected only a few times. The antigen is not known. Blood specimens came from baseline, cycle 4 day 1, and cycle 7 day 1. The V and J ends lost 5 bases and 5 bases, in that order; junction bases with no gene match: 16. This CDR3 has 17 residues. CDR1 and CDR2 (germline): SGHNT, YYREEE (reference sequence). Whole-study results and caveats: On average, CD8+ T cells showed a greater number of expanded clones than CD4+.

The V and J genes are TRBV5-4 and TRBJ2-3, with TRBD2 matching 8 bases. This clonotype was obtained from an adult with an advanced solid tumor such as melanoma, head and neck, liver or kidney cancer. The sample in question was CD4+ or CD8+ T cells sorted from blood, obtained in a trial of the OX40 agonist ivuxolimab. The CDR3: CASRPPNAAGVGDTQYF. The CDR3 nucleotides read TGTGCCAGCAGACCCCCGAATGCAGCGGGAGTCGGAGATACGCAGTATTTT.